This is a list of T cell receptor beta chains from one sample in a study of CD8+ T cells in alopecia areata. Repertoires were generated with immunoSEQ multiplex PCR, while TCRdb's copy carries only in-frame clones and drops some. Found here are 200,000 to 250,000 clones, around two thirds of them singletons; the top ten hold more than 0.95%. The input for sequencing was CD4+ T cells sorted from blood, taken at week 0. Source of these receptors: a human donor with alopecia areata. The CDR3 runs from the conserved cysteine through the conserved F or W. A D gene is named only where the DNA matches it firmly. Size is stated for part of the rows, as once, few or many counts, or as a class when the clone is expanded.

clone_size: -
j_call: TRBJ2-6
v_call: TRBV27
d_call: TRBD1
cdr3_nt: TGTGCCAGCAGTCTAGGGACAGGACGCTCTGGGGCCAACGTCCTGACTTTC
cdr3_aa: CASSLGTGRSGANVLTF

clone_size: -
j_call: TRBJ1-4
v_call: TRBV7-9
d_call: -
cdr3_nt: TGTGCCAGCAGGTCCACGGGACCTAATGAAAAACTGTTTTTT
cdr3_aa: CASRSTGPNEKLFF

clone_size: -
j_call: TRBJ1-6
v_call: TRBV30
d_call: TRBD1
cdr3_nt: TGTGCCTGGAGTCCCTCCAGACAGGGATTTTGGAATTCACCCCTCCACTTT
cdr3_aa: CAWSPSRQGFWNSPLHF

clone_size: once
j_call: TRBJ2-1
v_call: TRBV5-6
d_call: -
cdr3_nt: TGTGCCAGCAATGGCTGGGACAATGAGCAGTTCTTC
cdr3_aa: CASNGWDNEQFF

clone_size: -
j_call: TRBJ2-6
v_call: TRBV9
d_call: -
cdr3_nt: TGTGCCAGCAGCGTAGAAATCTCCGGGGCCAACGTCCTGACTTTC
cdr3_aa: CASSVEISGANVLTF

clone_size: -
j_call: TRBJ2-5
v_call: TRBV4-2
d_call: TRBD2
cdr3_nt: TGTGCCAGCAGCCAAGATGGCCAGCGGGGGGCCCAAGAGACCCAGTACTTC
cdr3_aa: CASSQDGQRGAQETQYF

clone_size: few
j_call: TRBJ1-1
v_call: TRBV29-1
d_call: -
cdr3_nt: TGCAGCGTCCCGGGGGTCAGGTCTAACACTGAAGCTTTCTTT
cdr3_aa: CSVPGVRSNTEAFF

clone_size: few
j_call: TRBJ1-1
v_call: TRBV30
d_call: -
cdr3_nt: TGTGCCTGGAGTATGGGGAGGGCTGAAGCTTTCTTT
cdr3_aa: CAWSMGRAEAFF

clone_size: -
j_call: TRBJ2-6
v_call: TRBV29-1
d_call: -
cdr3_nt: TGCAGCGTTGATGACAGATTACAAGGGTCTGGGGCCAACGTCCTGACTTTC
cdr3_aa: CSVDDRLQGSGANVLTF

clone_size: -
j_call: TRBJ1-2
v_call: TRBV2
d_call: -
cdr3_nt: TGTGCCAGCAGTACAGAGACGGCCGGCTATGGCTACACCTTC
cdr3_aa: CASSTETAGYGYTF

clone_size: few
j_call: TRBJ1-4
v_call: TRBV19
d_call: -
cdr3_nt: TGTGCCAGTAGTTTGACAGCCTCTGGTGAAAAACTGTTTTTT
cdr3_aa: CASSLTASGEKLFF

clone_size: -
j_call: TRBJ1-3
v_call: TRBV7-2
d_call: -
cdr3_nt: TGTGCCAGCACCTCTAAGGGGAACTCTGGAAACACCATATATTTT
cdr3_aa: CASTSKGNSGNTIYF

clone_size: once
j_call: TRBJ1-4
v_call: TRBV9
d_call: -
cdr3_nt: TGTGCCAGCAGCGTAGCAGGGGCGCGAAATGAAAAACTGTTTTTT
cdr3_aa: CASSVAGARNEKLFF

clone_size: -
j_call: TRBJ2-1
v_call: TRBV6-6
d_call: -
cdr3_nt: TGTGCCAGCAGCCAGGACCCGGGCTACATTCGGGCTAAGCAGTTCTTC
cdr3_aa: CASSQDPGYIRAKQFF

clone_size: once
j_call: TRBJ1-6
v_call: TRBV10-3
d_call: -
cdr3_nt: TGTGCCATCAGTGAGATTTTCTCAGGGGCGAGGGATTCACCCCTCCACTTT
cdr3_aa: CAISEIFSGARDSPLHF

clone_size: once
j_call: TRBJ2-3
v_call: TRBV6-6
d_call: -
cdr3_nt: TGTGCCAGCAGTAGCGGAGTACGGTTCACAGATACGCAGTATTTT
cdr3_aa: CASSSGVRFTDTQYF

clone_size: -
j_call: TRBJ1-1
v_call: TRBV5-1
d_call: -
cdr3_nt: TGCGCCAGCAGGACAACGAACACTGAAGCTTTCTTT
cdr3_aa: CASRTTNTEAFF

clone_size: -
j_call: TRBJ1-5
v_call: TRBV7-9
d_call: -
cdr3_nt: TGTGCCAGCAGCCTGACAAATAGCAATCAGCCCCAGCATTTT
cdr3_aa: CASSLTNSNQPQHF

clone_size: -
j_call: TRBJ2-7
v_call: TRBV30
d_call: TRBD2
cdr3_nt: TGTGCCTGGACCCTATCGCTGCGGGGGAGCGAGCAGTACTTC
cdr3_aa: CAWTLSLRGSEQYF

clone_size: -
j_call: TRBJ2-7
v_call: TRBV27
d_call: -
cdr3_nt: TGTGCCAGCAGTTTTAACGGAATCTACGAGCAGTACTTC
cdr3_aa: CASSFNGIYEQYF

clone_size: -
j_call: TRBJ2-7
v_call: TRBV7-2
d_call: TRBD2
cdr3_nt: TGTGCCAGCAGCTTATCGGGGGGAAATTCCTACGAGCAGTACTTC
cdr3_aa: CASSLSGGNSYEQYF

clone_size: -
j_call: TRBJ2-1
v_call: TRBV29-1
d_call: -
cdr3_nt: TGCAGCGTTGATTTAACGGGCGCCTACAATGAGCAGTTCTTC
cdr3_aa: CSVDLTGAYNEQFF

clone_size: -
j_call: TRBJ2-1
v_call: TRBV9
d_call: -
cdr3_nt: TGTGCCAGCAGCGTAGTAGGGGATACTTACAATGAGCAGTTCTTC
cdr3_aa: CASSVVGDTYNEQFF

clone_size: medium-sized
j_call: TRBJ1-2
v_call: TRBV7-3
d_call: TRBD1
cdr3_nt: TGTGCCAGCAGCATAACACAGGGGAATGGCTACACCTTC
cdr3_aa: CASSITQGNGYTF

clone_size: -
j_call: TRBJ2-2
v_call: TRBV7-9
d_call: TRBD1
cdr3_nt: TGTGCCAGCAGCAGGCCGGGACAGGACACCGGGGAGCTGTTTTTT
cdr3_aa: CASSRPGQDTGELFF

clone_size: -
j_call: TRBJ2-1
v_call: TRBV30
d_call: TRBD1
cdr3_nt: TGTGCCTGGAGTTTCACAGGGGCCTTCTACAATGAGCAGTTCTTC
cdr3_aa: CAWSFTGAFYNEQFF

clone_size: -
j_call: TRBJ1-2
v_call: TRBV5-1
d_call: TRBD1
cdr3_nt: TGCGCCAGCAGCTCGGACAGGGGAACTCGTGGCTACACCTTC
cdr3_aa: CASSSDRGTRGYTF

clone_size: -
j_call: TRBJ1-5
v_call: TRBV6-6
d_call: -
cdr3_nt: TGTGCCAGCAGTAGGGTCCTTGGGCAGCCCCAGCATTTT
cdr3_aa: CASSRVLGQPQHF

clone_size: few
j_call: TRBJ2-3
v_call: TRBV4-2
d_call: TRBD1
cdr3_nt: TGTGCCAGCAGCACCCAACACAGGGGGCCGACAGATACGCAGTATTTT
cdr3_aa: CASSTQHRGPTDTQYF

clone_size: -
j_call: TRBJ1-5
v_call: TRBV16
d_call: -
cdr3_nt: TGTGCCAGCAGCCAATCTAACAATCAGCCCCAGCATTTT
cdr3_aa: CASSQSNNQPQHF

clone_size: -
j_call: TRBJ1-6
v_call: TRBV6-5
d_call: TRBD1
cdr3_nt: TGTGCCAGCAGTTCGGCAGGGGGCGCGAATTCACCCCTCCACTTT
cdr3_aa: CASSSAGGANSPLHF

clone_size: -
j_call: TRBJ2-7
v_call: TRBV13
d_call: -
cdr3_nt: TGTGCCAGCAGCTTATATGACAAGCCTAACGAGCAGTACTTC
cdr3_aa: CASSLYDKPNEQYF

clone_size: -
j_call: TRBJ1-2
v_call: TRBV7-9
d_call: -
cdr3_nt: TGTGCCAGCAGCTCAGTCGAGGGGGTTGGTGGCTACACCTTC
cdr3_aa: CASSSVEGVGGYTF

clone_size: -
j_call: TRBJ2-7
v_call: TRBV9
d_call: TRBD1
cdr3_nt: TGTGCCAGCAGCGGGGGACAGGGGGCGAGTTTCGAGCAGTACTTC
cdr3_aa: CASSGGQGASFEQYF

clone_size: few
j_call: TRBJ1-6
v_call: TRBV19
d_call: -
cdr3_nt: TGTGCCAGTAGTATGGGGCAGGGGCCTTCACCCCTCCACTTT
cdr3_aa: CASSMGQGPSPLHF

clone_size: -
j_call: TRBJ1-2
v_call: TRBV28
d_call: -
cdr3_nt: TGTGCCAGCAGATCCAATCCAGGTGCTGGCTACACCTTC
cdr3_aa: CASRSNPGAGYTF

clone_size: -
j_call: TRBJ1-1
v_call: TRBV9
d_call: -
cdr3_nt: TGTGCCAGCAGCCGAGGTAGGATCACTGAAGCTTTCTTT
cdr3_aa: CASSRGRITEAFF

clone_size: few
j_call: TRBJ2-3
v_call: TRBV18
d_call: TRBD2
cdr3_nt: TGTGCCAGCTCACCCACTAGCGGGGGTTCAGATACGCAGTATTTT
cdr3_aa: CASSPTSGGSDTQYF

clone_size: once
j_call: TRBJ1-4
v_call: TRBV5-1
d_call: -
cdr3_nt: TGCGCCAGCAGCCGGGGGGACGGTGAAAAACTGTTTTTT
cdr3_aa: CASSRGDGEKLFF

clone_size: few
j_call: TRBJ2-1
v_call: TRBV30
d_call: -
cdr3_nt: TGTGCCTGGAGCCTTCTAGGGGCCTACAATGAGCAGTTCTTC
cdr3_aa: CAWSLLGAYNEQFF